This TCR beta chain is from a study of blood T cell repertoires in COVID-19. Trimming removed 6 bases from V and 3 bases from J, with 11 bases in between. This CDR3 is 13 amino acids long. CDR1 and CDR2 (germline): SNHLY, FYNNEI. Using immunoSEQ multiplex PCR, the repertoire was profiled, and TCRdb retains in-frame clones only, with some absent. The repertoire holds over 200,000 clones, with 88% as singletons. The age range of participants was about 18 to 90 years, with residence in around 22 US areas. The sequencing input was PBMCs or T cells enriched from blood (not recorded which). The sequence came from a middle-aged woman with acute COVID-19. The chain recombines TRBV2 with TRBJ1-2, with a possible D match to TRBD1 (6 bases). This chain's CDR3 is CASRGHNDYGYTF. CDR3 coding DNA: TGTGCCAGCAGGGGACACAACGACTATGGCTACACCTTC.